These T cell receptor beta chains were read from a single sample in a study of T-cell reconstitution after alpha-beta-depleted transplantation in children. TCRdb used MiXCR to reprocess the PCR reads, holding one entry per CDR3 protein. Of 750,000 to 950,000 distinct CDR3 sequences in the sample, 15% to 20% are singletons; the top ten hold approximately 5%. The sample was PBMCs, mostly from graft donor cells, taken 360 days after TCRalphabeta/CD19-depleted stem cell transplant. The receptor set was obtained from a male patient younger than 18 who had a stem cell transplant for acute lymphoblastic leukemia, so the T cells may come from the graft donor. The CDR3 runs from the conserved cysteine through the conserved F or W. The order of the fields is D gene, clone size, J gene, V gene, CDR3 protein, CDR3 DNA. D genes are given only for firm matches. Size values are once, few and many counts, or a class for expanded clones, and some rows have none.

D: TRBD2
size: .
J: TRBJ2-1
V: TRBV12-3/TRBV12-4
CDR3: CASSFRLAGGLNEQFF
DNA: TGTGCCAGCAGCTTCCGACTAGCGGGAGGACTAAATGAGCAGTTCTTC

D: .
size: few
J: TRBJ2-5
V: TRBV6-6
CDR3: CASSYSRRETQYF
DNA: TGTGCCAGCAGTTACTCGCGGCGGGAGACCCAGTACTTC

D: TRBD2
size: few
J: TRBJ2-1
V: TRBV5-1
CDR3: CASSLDPLAGAFGEQFF
DNA: TGCGCCAGCAGCTTAGATCCACTAGCGGGGGCCTTTGGTGAGCAGTTCTTC

D: TRBD2
size: few
J: TRBJ2-1
V: TRBV4-1
CDR3: CASSWSIAGLVSGNEQFF
DNA: TGCGCCAGCAGCTGGTCTATCGCGGGACTAGTATCAGGCAATGAGCAGTTCTTC

D: TRBD2
size: .
J: TRBJ2-7
V: TRBV10-3
CDR3: CAISEGSGGFLYEQYF
DNA: TGTGCCATCAGTGAGGGGTCGGGAGGCTTCCTCTACGAGCAGTACTTC

D: TRBD2
size: many
J: TRBJ2-7
V: TRBV20-1
CDR3: CSARGLGREQYF
DNA: TGCAGTGCTAGGGGACTAGGTAGAGAGCAGTACTTC

D: .
size: many
J: TRBJ2-1
V: TRBV5-1
CDR3: CASSFSPYNEQFF
DNA: TGCGCCAGCAGCTTCTCCCCTTACAATGAGCAGTTCTTC

D: .
size: few
J: TRBJ2-7
V: TRBV4-1
CDR3: CASSRDQASTYEQYF
DNA: TGCGCCAGCAGCCGGGACCAAGCCTCCACCTACGAGCAGTACTTC

D: .
size: .
J: TRBJ1-1
V: TRBV12-3/TRBV12-4
CDR3: CASSLWGISTEAFF
DNA: TGTGCCAGCAGTTTGTGGGGAATCTCCACTGAAGCTTTCTTT

D: TRBD2
size: .
J: TRBJ2-1
V: TRBV5-1
CDR3: CASSSPSGSGNEQFF
DNA: TGCGCCAGCAGCTCACCTAGCGGGAGTGGGAATGAGCAGTTCTTC

D: .
size: few
J: TRBJ2-1
V: TRBV7-9
CDR3: CASSLVGGAVNEQFF
DNA: TGTGCCAGCAGCTTAGTGGGGGGAGCCGTAAATGAGCAGTTCTTC

D: .
size: .
J: TRBJ2-5
V: TRBV12-3/TRBV12-4
CDR3: CASTLRIGEGETQYF
DNA: TGTGCCAGCACCCTTCGAATTGGGGAAGGGGAGACCCAGTACTTC

D: TRBD2
size: many
J: TRBJ2-5
V: TRBV15
CDR3: CATGLAGGEQETQYF
DNA: TGTGCCACGGGACTAGCGGGAGGGGAACAAGAGACCCAGTACTTC

D: TRBD2
size: few
J: TRBJ2-5
V: TRBV9
CDR3: CASSQYLAGLETQYF
DNA: TGTGCCAGCAGTCAATACCTAGCGGGACTGGAGACCCAGTACTTC

D: .
size: few
J: TRBJ2-7
V: TRBV7-6
CDR3: CASSFTPSYEQYF
DNA: TGTGCCAGCAGCTTTACCCCATCCTACGAGCAGTACTTC

D: .
size: few
J: TRBJ2-2
V: TRBV20-1
CDR3: CSARDPDRPLETGELFF
DNA: TGCAGTGCTAGAGACCCCGACAGGCCGCTGGAGACCGGGGAGCTGTTTTTT

D: TRBD1
size: few
J: TRBJ2-7
V: TRBV27
CDR3: CASSPRDRDYEQYF
DNA: TGTGCCAGCAGTCCCAGGGACAGGGACTACGAGCAGTACTTC

D: .
size: .
J: TRBJ2-7
V: TRBV9
CDR3: CASSVGGSGSYEQYF
DNA: TGTGCCAGCAGCGTAGGCGGTAGCGGTAGCTACGAGCAGTACTTC

D: .
size: few
J: TRBJ1-5
V: TRBV12-3/TRBV12-4
CDR3: CASSFTRLYSNQPQHF
DNA: TGTGCCAGCAGTTTCACAAGGCTATATAGCAATCAGCCCCAGCATTTT

D: .
size: few
J: TRBJ2-6
V: TRBV27
CDR3: CASYHSTVGVLSSGANVLTF
DNA: TGTGCCAGCTACCATTCGACGGTCGGTGTTTTATCCTCTGGGGCCAACGTCCTGACTTTC

D: TRBD2
size: few
J: TRBJ2-1
V: TRBV20-1
CDR3: CSARTSGRIHEQFF
DNA: TGCAGTGCTAGGACTAGCGGGAGGATCCATGAGCAGTTCTTC

D: .
size: .
J: TRBJ2-1
V: TRBV6-6
CDR3: CASSYEEYEQFF
DNA: TGTGCCAGCAGTTACGAAGAGTATGAGCAGTTCTTC

D: TRBD1
size: few
J: TRBJ2-5
V: TRBV5-1
CDR3: CASSLDLRGLQETQYF
DNA: TGCGCCAGCAGCTTGGATCTCAGGGGGCTTCAAGAGACCCAGTACTTC